A few counts support the clone carrying this T cell receptor (beta chain). Its target is unknown. Isolated RNA was reverse transcribed in full, so expressed TCRB transcripts were sequenced. Clones were read by immunoSEQ multiplex PCR, and TCRdb kept only the in-frame ones, dropping some. The sample has 230,000 or so clones; about a sixth are singletons. This record belongs to a study of beta chain features in type 1 diabetes. Notes on the study in general: The study found fewer insertions and more deletions at VDJ junctions in type 1 diabetes patients. TCRB CDR3s were moderately but significantly shorter in Type 1 diabetes patients in all four CD4+ subsets. A PCR bias possibly favoring shorter templates would apply equally to patients and controls.

CDR1 GTSNPN and CDR2 SVGIG come from the germline V gene (reference sequence). Trimming left V 0 bases short and J 10 bases short, with 10 bases between. The CDR3 length is 12 residues. The sequencing sample was made of naive CD4+ T cells from blood. The receptor was derived from a man aged 30-40 years with type 1 diabetes. The gene calls are TRBV30 and TRBJ2-1; a possible D gene is TRBD2 (5 bases). CDR3 protein: CAWSVDTGEQFF. As DNA, the CDR3 is TGTGCCTGGAGTGTGGATACGGGAGAGCAGTTCTTC.